This is a list of T cell receptor beta chains from one sample in a study of blood T cell repertoires in COVID-19. Some clones are missing from TCRdb's copy, which holds only in-frame ones; the method was immunoSEQ multiplex PCR. The data hold 200,000 to 250,000 clones, with roughly 80% observed a single time. Source material: peripheral blood. The receptor source for this set is a woman in her late teens or twenties with acute or convalescent COVID-19. Each CDR3 is given with its conserved first and last residue. The D gene is left open where the match is weak. Part of the rows lack a size; the others show once, few, many or a class for expanded clones.

d_gene	abundance	v_gene	j_gene	len	CDR3nt	CDR3aa
TRBD2	once	TRBV9	TRBJ2-2	14	TGTGCCACCAGGACTAGCGGGGACACCGGGGAGCTGTTTTTT	CATRTSGDTGELFF
-	-	TRBV19	TRBJ1-5	13	TGTGCCAGTGAGAGGGGAGGAAATCAGCCCCAGCATTTT	CASERGGNQPQHF
TRBD1	-	TRBV5-1	TRBJ2-2	19	TGCGCCAGCAGCACCAAGGACAGGGGGCGGGGTACGAACACCGGGGAGCTGTTTTTT	CASSTKDRGRGTNTGELFF
-	-	TRBV6-5	TRBJ2-3	15	TGTGCCAGCAGTTACGAGGGAGCCCCTTTGGATACGCAGTATTTT	CASSYEGAPLDTQYF
TRBD1	-	TRBV7-9	TRBJ1-3	16	TGTGCCAGCAGCTTAGCGGGGACAGGGCTTGGAAACACCATATATTTT	CASSLAGTGLGNTIYF
TRBD2	once	TRBV3-1/TRBV3-2	TRBJ2-1	15	TGTGCCAGCAGCCCCTGGACGGGAGGTTTCAATGAGCAGTTCTTC	CASSPWTGGFNEQFF
TRBD1	-	TRBV7-2	TRBJ1-3	19	TGTGCCAGCAGCTTGAAGGGGGCGCTCAGTGGTTGGGCACGAGACACCATATATTTT	CASSLKGALSGWARDTIYF
TRBD1	-	TRBV9	TRBJ1-5	16	TGTGCCAGCAGTCCCGGGACAGGGGGCCTCAGTCAGCCCCAGCATTTT	CASSPGTGGLSQPQHF
TRBD2	-	TRBV19	TRBJ2-2	15	TGTGCCAGTAATCCCCTAGCGGGATTGTTCGGGGAGCTGTTTTTT	CASNPLAGLFGELFF
-	few	TRBV18	TRBJ2-7	12	TGTGCCAGCTCACGCGACGGGTACGAGCAGTACTTC	CASSRDGYEQYF
TRBD2	-	TRBV7-9	TRBJ2-1	19	TGTGCCAGCAGCTTAGCACTTTTGATAGCGGGAGGGCCCTACAATGAGCAGTTCTTC	CASSLALLIAGGPYNEQFF
-	-	TRBV11-2	TRBJ1-2	14	TGTGCCAGCAGCTTAGGCGGGCCAGGGGTCGGCTACACCTTC	CASSLGGPGVGYTF
TRBD2	-	TRBV7-2	TRBJ2-7	16	TGTGCCAGCAGCTTAGGCAGCGGGAGTTCGAGCTACGAGCAGTACTTC	CASSLGSGSSSYEQYF
TRBD2	-	TRBV29-1	TRBJ2-2	15	TGCAGCGTGGAGGGACTAGCGGGAGGCACCGGGGAGCTGTTTTTT	CSVEGLAGGTGELFF
-	-	TRBV29-1	TRBJ1-2	13	TGCAGCGTTGAAGATGGGGCAGCCTATGGCTACACCTTC	CSVEDGAAYGYTF
TRBD1	-	TRBV27	TRBJ1-1	14	TGTGCCAGCAGTTTGGACAGGCTTAACACTGAAGCTTTCTTT	CASSLDRLNTEAFF
-	few	TRBV9	TRBJ1-3	15	TGTGCCAGCAGCGTAAACTCAGGGGCCGGAAACACCATATATTTT	CASSVNSGAGNTIYF
TRBD1	-	TRBV29-1	TRBJ1-2	13	TGCAGCGTCGCGGGACAGACCCCCTATGGCTACACCTTC	CSVAGQTPYGYTF
TRBD1	once	TRBV6-6	TRBJ2-4	16	TGTGCCAGCAGTCAACAGGGGGAGATAGCCAAAAACATTCAGTACTTC	CASSQQGEIAKNIQYF
-	-	TRBV28	TRBJ2-7	12	TGTGCCAGCAGGCGGAGGACGGCGGAGCAGTACTTC	CASRRRTAEQYF